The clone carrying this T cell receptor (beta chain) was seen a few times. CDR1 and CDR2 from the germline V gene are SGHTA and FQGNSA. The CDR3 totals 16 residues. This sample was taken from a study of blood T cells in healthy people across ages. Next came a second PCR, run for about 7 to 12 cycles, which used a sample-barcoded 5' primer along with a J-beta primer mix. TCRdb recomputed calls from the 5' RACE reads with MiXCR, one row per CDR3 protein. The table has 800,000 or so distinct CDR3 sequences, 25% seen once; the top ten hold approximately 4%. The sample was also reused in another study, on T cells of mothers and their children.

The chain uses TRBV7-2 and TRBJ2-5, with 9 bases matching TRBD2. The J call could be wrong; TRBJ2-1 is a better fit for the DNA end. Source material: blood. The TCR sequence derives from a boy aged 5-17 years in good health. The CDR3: CASSPPGQRGVNEQFF. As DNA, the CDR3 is TGTGCCAGCAGCCCGCCGGGCCAGCGGGGGGTGAATGAGCAGTTCTTC.